The 20 T cell receptor beta chains given below trace back to one sample, sequenced in a study of T cell responses to AZD1222 COVID-19 vaccine. Only in-frame clones appear in the TCRdb table, and some are missing; sequencing was by immunoSEQ multiplex PCR. There are 60,000 to 75,000 clones in the sample; roughly 89% occur only once, and approximately 5% lies in the top ten. The material was peripheral blood, obtained on day 0 of AZD1222 vaccination. These receptors came from an adult in good health.

The chain is built from TRBV2 and TRBJ2-3, with 7 bases that match TRBD1. CDR3 length: 16 residues. Germline CDR1 and CDR2: SNHLY and FYNNEI. Trimming took 5 bases from V and 4 from J; bases not matched to a gene: 12. CDR3 protein: CASSRSQLQGSDTQYF. The CDR3 DNA reads TGTGCCAGCAGTCGCTCTCAGTTACAGGGGTCAGATACGCAGTATTTT.

This clone was detected only once. The chain joins TRBV30 to TRBJ1-2; 7 bases map to TRBD1. The length of the CDR3 is 15 residues. The V segment lost 1 base and the J segment 7 bases; nucleotides outside the gene matches: 12. The germline CDR1 and CDR2 sequences are GTSNPN and SVGIG (reference sequence). CDR3 sequence: CAWSGAQQGPGGYTF. The CDR3 nucleotides are TGTGCCTGGAGTGGCGCTCAACAGGGGCCGGGTGGCTACACCTTC.

The V gene is TRBV18, the J gene TRBJ1-5, with D maybe TRBD1 (5 bases). The CDR3 totals 14 residues. Between the trimmed V and J ends, which lost 2 bases and 7 bases, there was a span of 12 bases. Germline CDR1 KGHSH, CDR2 LQKENI. This chain's CDR3 is CASSPNQGEQPQHF. In nucleotides, the CDR3 is TGTGCCAGCTCACCAAATCAGGGAGAACAGCCCCAGCATTTT. Based on the CDR3 plus reference TRBV18 and TRBJ1-5, the full variable domain is NAGVMQNPRHLVRRRGQEARLRCSPMKGHSHVYWYRQLPEEGLKFMVYLQKENIIDESGMPKERFSAEFPKEGPSILRIQQVVRGDSAAYFCASSPNQGEQPQHFGDGTRLSIL.

The J gene is TRBJ1-2, the V gene TRBV27; 9 bases fit TRBD1. CDR3 size: 14 residues. V shed 6 bases, J shed 2 bases, and the junction held 4 bases outside the gene matches. Germline CDR1 reads MNHEY; CDR2 reads SMNVEV (reference sequence). The CDR3 DNA reads as TGTGCCAGCAGGGGGACAGGGTCAAACTATGGCTACACCTTC. Protein: CASRGTGSNYGYTF.

This chain uses TRBV2 with TRBJ2-3; a weak D match, TRBD1 (6 bases). With 6 bases removed from V and 3 bases from J, the gap between germline ends came to 19 bases. The germline CDR1 and CDR2 sequences are SNHLY and FYNNEI. CDR3 length: 16 amino acids. In nucleotides, the CDR3 is TGTGCCAGCAGGTTGCTGGGACAAACCCTTACAGATACGCAGTATTTT. Amino acid sequence: CASRLLGQTLTDTQYF.

This rearrangement joins TRBV5-1 to TRBJ1-4, with TRBD1 as a possible D gene (6 bases). Germline V gene lookup returns CDR1 SGHRS and CDR2 YFSETQ. V shed 0 bases and J shed 0 bases, with 12 bases lying between them. There are 17 residues in the CDR3. The CDR3: CASSLDNRDTTNEKLFF. The CDR3 region has the DNA TGCGCCAGCAGCTTGGATAACAGGGACACAACTAATGAAAAACTGTTTTTT.

V gene TRBV4-1 combines with J gene TRBJ2-3; 9 nucleotides agree with TRBD1. Trimming cost V 4 bases and J 6 bases; bases outside gene matches: 11. CDR1 MGHRA and CDR2 YSYEKL come from the germline V gene. The CDR3 runs to 16 residues. The CDR3 coding sequence is TGCGCCAGCAGCCCTAACAGGGGGCGAGGGGTGGATACGCAGTATTTT. As protein: CASSPNRGRGVDTQYF.

The chain has TRBV5-1 and TRBJ1-1; no clear D. The V gene's germline CDR1 is SGHRS and CDR2 YFSETQ. This CDR3 has 14 amino acids. Trimming took off 6 bases at V and 1 base at J, with 13 bases between the two ends. Written as DNA, the CDR3 is TGCGCCAGCACCGTCGGTAGTGCGAACACTGAAGCTTTCTTT. This translates into CASTVGSANTEAFF.

The CDR3 is CATSRGQGPTNEKLFF. The DNA for the CDR3 is TGTGCCACCAGCCGAGGACAGGGGCCCACTAATGAAAAACTGTTTTTT. The chain couples TRBV15 to TRBJ1-4; 9 positions agree with TRBD1. In germline, CDR1 is LNHNV, CDR2 YYDKDF (reference sequence). CDR3 length: 16 amino acids. J gave up 2 bases and V 5 bases, and 6 bases lay outside the gene matches.

The rearrangement uses TRBV3-1 (or the pseudogene TRBV3-2) and TRBJ1-1; no reliable D call. Looked up from germline, CDR1 is LGHDT and CDR2 is YNNKEL (reference sequence). The CDR3 totals 13 residues. Deletions cut 1 base from V and 1 base from J, with 4 bases between. This CDR3 is CASSQGSNTEAFF. In DNA, the CDR3 is TGTGCCAGCAGCCAAGGGTCGAACACTGAAGCTTTCTTT.

This clone has a single count. This sequence joins TRBV5-4 and TRBJ1-2, with no clear D. The V end was cut by 0 bases, the J end by 8 bases, with 8 bases between. Germline CDR1 and CDR2: SGHNT and YYREEE (reference sequence). The CDR3 spans 12 residues. The chain's CDR3 is CASSLDSYGYTF. In nucleotides, the CDR3 is TGTGCCAGCAGCTTGGACAGTTACGGCTACACCTTC.

The chain combines TRBV7-2 with TRBJ1-2; possible D gene TRBD1, 6 bases. This CDR3 is 14 amino acids long. V dropped 6 bases and J dropped 1 base, with 12 bases sitting between them. From germline, CDR1 is SGHTA and CDR2 FQGNSA. For the CDR3, the DNA is TGTGCCAGCAGTTTGGACAGATTTAACTATGGCTACACCTTC. Its protein product is CASSLDRFNYGYTF.

The chain recombines TRBV2 with TRBJ2-5; possible D gene TRBD2, 6 bases. Trimming left V 4 bases short and J 1 base short, with 19 bases between. The CDR3 loop spans 17 amino acids. Germline values: CDR1 SNHLY, CDR2 FYNNEI. CDR3 in DNA: TGTGCCAGCAGTGCACTAAATATTGGGGGGAGCCAAGAGACCCAGTACTTC. Translating gives CASSALNIGGSQETQYF. Combining the CDR3 with reference TRBV2 and TRBJ2-5 gives the whole variable domain EPEVTQTPSHQVTQMGQEVILRCVPISNHLYFYWYRQILGQKVEFLVSFYNNEISEKSEIFDDQFSVERPDGSNFTLKIRSTKLEDSAMYFCASSALNIGGSQETQYFGPGTRLLVL.

The rearrangement joins TRBV6-5 to TRBJ1-6, with D possibly matching TRBD1 (6 bases). The CDR3 has 15 amino acids. Trimming removed 6 bases from V and 5 bases from J, with 14 bases in between. Germline V CDR1 and CDR2: MNHEY, SVGAGI. The CDR3 here is CASRRTELNNSPLHF. CDR3 DNA: TGTGCCAGCAGAAGGACAGAGTTAAATAATTCACCCCTCCACTTT.

The rearrangement links TRBV4-2 to TRBJ1-2; D is perhaps TRBD1 (5 bases). Deletions cut 1 base from V and 4 bases from J, with 16 bases between. The CDR3 extends over 16 amino acids. Per germline, CDR1 LGHNA and CDR2 YNFKEQ. The CDR3 spells CASSQALDDSSYGYTF. In DNA, the CDR3 is TGTGCCAGCAGCCAAGCTTTAGACGACAGTAGCTATGGCTACACCTTC.

The chain combines TRBV6-5 with TRBJ1-1, with TRBD1 matching over 8 bases. The CDR3 runs 14 residues. Germline V CDR1 and CDR2: MNHEY, SVGAGI. The ends lost 6 bases at V and 1 base at J; junction bases unmatched: 4. The CDR3 spells CASRTGTGNTEAFF. CDR3 nucleotide sequence: TGTGCCAGCAGAACCGGGACAGGGAACACTGAAGCTTTCTTT.

The DNA of the CDR3 is TGTGCCAGCAGAGGACTCATGAACACTGAAGCTTTCTTT. Translating gives CASRGLMNTEAFF. The J gene is TRBJ1-1, the V gene TRBV12-3 or TRBV12-4, with no clear D. Deletions cut 6 bases from V and 0 bases from J, with 8 bases between. The CDR3 is 13 residues long.

The chain employs TRBV6-5 and TRBJ1-2, with D uncertain. Germline V CDR1 and CDR2: MNHEY, SVGAGI. V dropped 5 bases and J dropped 8 bases, with 9 bases sitting between them. The CDR3 loop spans 11 amino acids. The CDR3 spells CASSHIGGYTF. For the CDR3, the DNA is TGTGCCAGCAGTCATATTGGAGGCTACACCTTC.

The J gene is TRBJ1-4, the V gene TRBV30; no reliable D call. The CDR3 runs to 13 residues. Germline V gene data show CDR1 as GTSNPN and CDR2 as SVGIG (reference sequence). V lost 1 base to trimming and J lost 8 bases, with 11 bases between them. CDR3 amino acids: CAWSDAGGEKLFF. DNA of the CDR3: TGTGCCTGGAGTGACGCGGGCGGAGAAAAACTGTTTTTT.

This chain joins TRBV5-1 and TRBJ2-2, with a possible D match to TRBD1 (7 bases). This CDR3 region has 14 residues. Trimming stripped 4 bases from V and 6 bases from J, with 13 bases between. Germline V gene sequence: CDR1 SGHRS, CDR2 YFSETQ. Here the CDR3 reads CASSQGGRSGELFF. The CDR3 DNA is TGCGCCAGCAGCCAGGGGGGCCGGTCCGGGGAGCTGTTTTTT.